The present TCR beta chain was sequenced within a study of blood T cell repertoires in COVID-19. For the study at large: Italy, Spain and the United States were the sources of the convalescent and acute COVID-19 samples.

Patients of the Seattle cohort, enrolled during active infection, were followed longitudinally. Germline CDR1 reads SGHAT; CDR2 reads FQNNGV. The CDR3 has 15 residues. The V end was cut by 3 bases, the J end by 5 bases, with 16 bases between. In the original processing: Amplification from reference gene primers served as the basis for estimated nucleated cell counts. Using immunoSEQ multiplex PCR, the repertoire was profiled, and TCRdb retains in-frame clones only, with some absent. Clone size and V and J calls were adopted from that table, with D and trimming inferred from the DNA. The sample carries about 370,000 clones, roughly 86% recorded once.

The TCR sequence derives from a woman in her thirties with COVID-19, enrolled during active disease. The material sequenced was peripheral blood. The gene calls are TRBV11-2 and TRBJ1-1; a weak D match, TRBD1 (6 bases). CDR3 DNA: TGTGCCAGCAGCTTGTTGGAACAGGGTCAGACTGAAGCTTTCTTT. As protein: CASSLLEQGQTEAFF.